This T cell receptor (beta chain) was retrieved from a study of blood T cell repertoires in COVID-19. Method: immunoSEQ multiplex PCR; TCRdb's copy keeps in-frame clones and lacks some. The data show about 90,000 clones, around 94% seen once. Germline V CDR1 and CDR2: WNHNN, SYGVQD (reference sequence). V was shortened by 6 bases and J by 0 bases, with 14 bases between the two germline ends. The CDR3 runs 15 residues. Source material: peripheral blood. This TCR was sampled from a woman aged 60 to 75 with active COVID-19. This rearrangement joins TRBV10-1 to TRBJ1-1, with D possibly being TRBD1 (5 bases). CDR3 nucleotide sequence: TGCGCCAGCAGGACCCGCCGGGGGTTGAACACTGAAGCTTTCTTT. Translated, it gives CASRTRRGLNTEAFF.